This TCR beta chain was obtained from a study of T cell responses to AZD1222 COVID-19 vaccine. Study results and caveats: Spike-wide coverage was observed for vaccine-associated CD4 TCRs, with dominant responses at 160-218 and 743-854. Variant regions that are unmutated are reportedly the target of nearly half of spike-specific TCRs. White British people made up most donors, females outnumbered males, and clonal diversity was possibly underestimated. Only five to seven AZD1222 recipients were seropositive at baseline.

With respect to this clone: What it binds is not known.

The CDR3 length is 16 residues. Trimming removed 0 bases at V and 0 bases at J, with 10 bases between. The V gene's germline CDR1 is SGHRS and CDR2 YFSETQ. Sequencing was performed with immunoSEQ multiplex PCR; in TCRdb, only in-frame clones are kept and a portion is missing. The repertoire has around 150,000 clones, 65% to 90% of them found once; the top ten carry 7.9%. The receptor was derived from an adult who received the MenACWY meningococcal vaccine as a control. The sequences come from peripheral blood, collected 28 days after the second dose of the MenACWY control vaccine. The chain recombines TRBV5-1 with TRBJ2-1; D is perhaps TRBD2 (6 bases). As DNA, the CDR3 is TGCGCCAGCAGCTTGGGCCGGGGGAGCTCCTACAATGAGCAGTTCTTC. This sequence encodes CASSLGRGSSYNEQFF.